The text below deals with one T cell receptor beta chain. A read error is possible here, since a much larger clone lies one base away. The investigators amplified TCR beta CDR3 regions from RNA transcripts. The HTBI primer set was used in a first-round RT-PCR of the TCR CDR3. TCRdb analysed the multiplex PCR reads with MiXCR anew, one entry per CDR3 protein. There are around 400,000 distinct CDR3 sequences in the sample; approximately 13% occur only once, and 9.2% lies in the top ten. The data belong to a study of T cells in Graves' hyperthyroidism and ophthalmopathy. The CDR3 is 11 amino acids. Trimming shortened V by 0 bases and J by 7 bases, and 3 bases separated the two germline ends. Germline V gives CDR1 LGHDT, CDR2 YNNKEL (reference sequence).

Specimen: blood. The chain uses TRBV3-1 and TRBJ1-1; D is ambiguous. The TCR sequence derives from a woman younger than 35 with Graves' hyperthyroidism. CDR3 DNA sequence: TGTGCCAGCAGCCAAGAGGATGAAGCTTTCTTT. Translation gives CASSQEDEAFF.